This T cell receptor beta chain was captured in a study of tumor-infiltrating lymphocytes in localized non-small cell lung cancer. Across the whole study: Resected tumor was paired with non-adjacent uninvolved lung from the same patient.

Germline V lookup: CDR1 SGHRS, CDR2 YFSETQ. V lost 3 bases, J lost 0 bases, and 10 bases lay in between. CDR3 length: 15 residues. Findings and limits, study-wide: Tumor T-cell fraction from TCR sequencing was not associated with recurrence-free survival (p = 0.61). Not all patients were TCR sequenced, owing to tissue quantity.

TCRdb's copy holds only in-frame clones and misses some; the assay was immunoSEQ multiplex PCR. This table has over 15,000 clones, 70% to 80% appearing once. This clone was seen only once. Its target is unknown. What was sequenced was lung tumor tissue. This clonotype was sampled from a human donor with non-small cell lung cancer. J is TRBJ1-3 and V is TRBV5-1; no firm D call. The CDR3 DNA is TGCGCCAGCAGCTCTGACACCTTCTCTGGAAACACCATATATTTT. Its protein product is CASSSDTFSGNTIYF.